This T cell receptor (beta chain) was identified in a study of STAT5B mutations in CD4+ large granular lymphocyte leukemia. Study outcomes and limitations: Main leukemic clonotypes were patient-specific, but 20% to 25% appeared at low frequency elsewhere. Without putative leukemic clones, patient CD4-sorted repertoires remained more clonal than healthy CD4+ repertoires. TRBV06-family usage was enriched in top patient clones (8/27) versus controls (2/35).

Note on this clone: Its antigen is currently unknown.

This was a survey-level run. Data came from immunoSEQ multiplex PCR; TCRdb stores just in-frame clones and leaves some out. The data show more than 35,000 clones, almost 85% seen once. CDR3 length: 17 residues. The germline CDR1 and CDR2 sequences are SGHDT and YYEEEE. The ends were cut back, 0 bases at V and 1 base at J, with 16 bases in the middle. The sample was CD4+ T cells from blood buffy coats. The origin of this receptor is a human donor in good health. The genes are TRBV5-6 and TRBJ1-1, with D tentatively TRBD1 (5 bases). Here the CDR3 DNA reads TGTGCCAGCAGCTTGGGTGGGGGAGGGGTCACGAACACTGAAGCTTTCTTT. Protein sequence: CASSLGGGGVTNTEAFF. Full variable domain (missing parts from reference TRBV5-6 and TRBJ1-1): DAGVTQSPTHLIKTRGQQVTLRCSPKSGHDTVSWYQQALGQGPQFIFQYYEEEERQRGNFPDRFSGHQFPNYSSELNVNALLLGDSALYLCASSLGGGGVTNTEAFFGQGTRLTVV.